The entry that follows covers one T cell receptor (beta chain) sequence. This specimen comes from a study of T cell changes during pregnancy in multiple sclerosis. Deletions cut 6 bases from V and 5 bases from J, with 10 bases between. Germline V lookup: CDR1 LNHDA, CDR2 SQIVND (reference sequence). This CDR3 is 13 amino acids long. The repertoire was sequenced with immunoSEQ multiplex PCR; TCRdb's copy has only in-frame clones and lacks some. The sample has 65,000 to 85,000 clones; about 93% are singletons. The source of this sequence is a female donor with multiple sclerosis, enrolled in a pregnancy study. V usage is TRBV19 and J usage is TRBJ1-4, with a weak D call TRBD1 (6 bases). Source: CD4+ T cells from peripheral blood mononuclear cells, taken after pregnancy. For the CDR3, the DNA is TGTGCCAGTAGCAGGGGCTCCAATGAAAAACTGTTTTTT. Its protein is CASSRGSNEKLFF.